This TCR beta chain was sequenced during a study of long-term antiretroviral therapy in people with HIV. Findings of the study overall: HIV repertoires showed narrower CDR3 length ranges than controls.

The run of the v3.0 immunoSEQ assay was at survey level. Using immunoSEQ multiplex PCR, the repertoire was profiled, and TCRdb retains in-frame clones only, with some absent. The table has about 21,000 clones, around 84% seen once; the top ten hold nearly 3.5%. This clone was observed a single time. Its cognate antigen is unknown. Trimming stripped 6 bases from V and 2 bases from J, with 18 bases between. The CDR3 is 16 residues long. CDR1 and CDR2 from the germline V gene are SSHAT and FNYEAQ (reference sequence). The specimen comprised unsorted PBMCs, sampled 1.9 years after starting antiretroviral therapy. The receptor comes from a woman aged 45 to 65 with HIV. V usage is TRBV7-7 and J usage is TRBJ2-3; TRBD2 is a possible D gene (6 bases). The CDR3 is CASSSGAGIVTDTQYF. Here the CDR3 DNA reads TGTGCCAGCAGTTCGGGAGCGGGTATAGTCACAGATACGCAGTATTTT.